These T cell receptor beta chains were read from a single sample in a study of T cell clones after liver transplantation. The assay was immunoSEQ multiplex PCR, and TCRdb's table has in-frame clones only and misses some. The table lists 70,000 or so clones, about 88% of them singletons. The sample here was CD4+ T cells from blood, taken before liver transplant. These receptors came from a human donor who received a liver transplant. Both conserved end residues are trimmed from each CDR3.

ASSYYFWLSPNTGELF	16	TRBV11-3	TRBJ2-2
AISEEQETQY	10	TRBV10-3	TRBJ2-5
ASSFPGTGGTDTQY	14	TRBV5-4	TRBJ2-3
ASSVVGSGTSDTQY	14	TRBV9	TRBJ2-3
ASSLSSGRWGDNEKLF	16	TRBV27	TRBJ1-4
ASSQDSGLAGASSTDTQY	18	TRBV4-2	TRBJ2-3
ASDGGPSGYT	10	TRBV2	TRBJ1-2
ASSSPRGRNTIY	12	TRBV7-3	TRBJ1-3
ASRRGENNEQF	11	TRBV6-1	TRBJ2-1
ASSPSYRVDTGELF	14	TRBV18	TRBJ2-2
ASRKTGGNTGELF	13	TRBV6-1	TRBJ2-2
ASSLTGDTGELF	12	TRBV7-9	TRBJ2-2
ASSERRVSSGNTIY	14	TRBV6-1	TRBJ1-3
ASSPSGASNQPQH	13	TRBV5-1	TRBJ1-5
ASSLTSGSNILQETQY	16	TRBV5-6	TRBJ2-5
ASSLDQKTQY	10	TRBV5-1	TRBJ2-5
ASSMGWQPQH	10	TRBV7-8	TRBJ1-5
ASSITGDNQPQH	12	TRBV19	TRBJ1-5
ASSPTGPSTDEQY	13	TRBV28	TRBJ2-7
ASSPRMSAVGDEQY	14	TRBV18	TRBJ2-7
ASSLVDTNTGELF	13	TRBV7-2	TRBJ2-2
ASSQEMWAPQH	11	TRBV4-3	TRBJ1-5
ASSILAGGPDTQY	13	TRBV19	TRBJ2-3
ASSIGVAGYYGYT	13	TRBV5-4	TRBJ1-2
ASSSRGPGGNTIY	13	TRBV11-3	TRBJ1-3
ASSPLGGETQY	11	TRBV18	TRBJ2-5
ASSFGGTYEQY	11	TRBV7-2	TRBJ2-7
ASRTVPTGELF	11	TRBV7-2	TRBJ2-2
ASSIMWEGYNEQF	13	TRBV19	TRBJ2-1
ASSAVYQETQY	11	TRBV19	TRBJ2-5
ASSEGPGGIRGSYEQY	16	TRBV6-1	TRBJ2-7
ASSLWASGRYEQY	13	TRBV28	TRBJ2-7
ASSRDKGTSGDEQY	14	TRBV5-5	TRBJ2-7
ASGPDTGGYT	10	TRBV6-5	TRBJ1-2
ASSLASTGELF	11	TRBV7-9	TRBJ2-2
ASSLSTSGTQTKETQY	16	TRBV27	TRBJ2-5
ASSPGLAGLSYEQY	14	TRBV4-2	TRBJ2-7
ASSLSVNTGELF	12	TRBV5-1	TRBJ2-2
ASLGVDNQPQH	11	TRBV28	TRBJ1-5
ASADRVPLGTTEAF	14	TRBV19	TRBJ1-1
ASSIVGQGDIQY	12	TRBV19	TRBJ2-4
ASSSGLAGVHEQY	13	TRBV7-6	TRBJ2-7
ASRRGTDSPLH	11	TRBV25-1	TRBJ1-6
ASSQDIGSVVAAQPTDTQY	19	TRBV4-1	TRBJ2-3
ASGEGFVMNTGELF	14	TRBV5-1	TRBJ2-2
ASGYNEQF	8	TRBV28	TRBJ2-1
AWSVLAGMRNNEQF	14	TRBV30	TRBJ2-1
ASSVDPQNIQY	11	TRBV9	TRBJ2-4
ASSLRGDPPYEQY	13	TRBV5-1	TRBJ2-7
ASSLSGRGAYNEQF	14	TRBV27	TRBJ2-1
ASSLGPARADTQY	13	TRBV14	TRBJ2-3
ASSYQFEDTQY	11	TRBV6-5	TRBJ2-3
ASSLRTASTDTQY	13	TRBV27	TRBJ2-3